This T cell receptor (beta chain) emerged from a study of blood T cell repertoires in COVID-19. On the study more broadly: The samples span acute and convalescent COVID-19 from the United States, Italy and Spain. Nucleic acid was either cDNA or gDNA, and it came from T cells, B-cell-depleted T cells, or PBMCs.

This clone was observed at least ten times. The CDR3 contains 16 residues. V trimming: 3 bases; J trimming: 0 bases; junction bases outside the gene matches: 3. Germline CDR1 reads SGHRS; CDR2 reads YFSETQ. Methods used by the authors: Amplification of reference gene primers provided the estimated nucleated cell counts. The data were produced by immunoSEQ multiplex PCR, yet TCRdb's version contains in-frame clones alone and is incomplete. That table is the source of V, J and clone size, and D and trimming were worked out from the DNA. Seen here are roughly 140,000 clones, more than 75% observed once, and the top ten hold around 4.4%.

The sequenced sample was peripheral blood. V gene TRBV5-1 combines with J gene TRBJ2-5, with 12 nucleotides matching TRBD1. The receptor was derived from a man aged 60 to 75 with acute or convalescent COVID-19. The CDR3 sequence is CASSSGTGGYQETQYF. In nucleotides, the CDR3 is TGCGCCAGCAGCTCAGGGACAGGGGGCTACCAAGAGACCCAGTACTTC. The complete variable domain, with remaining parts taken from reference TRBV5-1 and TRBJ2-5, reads KAGVTQTPRYLIKTRGQQVTLSCSPISGHRSVSWYQQTPGQGLQFLFEYFSETQRNKGNFPGRFSGRQFSNSRSEMNVSTLELGDSALYLCASSSGTGGYQETQYFGPGTRLLVL.